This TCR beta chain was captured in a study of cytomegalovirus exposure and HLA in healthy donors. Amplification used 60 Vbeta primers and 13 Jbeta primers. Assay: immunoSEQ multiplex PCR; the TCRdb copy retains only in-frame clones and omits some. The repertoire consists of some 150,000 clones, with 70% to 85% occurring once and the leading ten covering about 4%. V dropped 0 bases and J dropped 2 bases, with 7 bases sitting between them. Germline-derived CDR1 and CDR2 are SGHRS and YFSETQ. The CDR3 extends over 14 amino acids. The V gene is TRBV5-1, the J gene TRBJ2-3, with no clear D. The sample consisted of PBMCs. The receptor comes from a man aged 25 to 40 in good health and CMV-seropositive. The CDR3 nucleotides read TGCGCCAGCAGCTTGGCCACAAACACAGATACGCAGTATTTT. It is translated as CASSLATNTDTQYF.